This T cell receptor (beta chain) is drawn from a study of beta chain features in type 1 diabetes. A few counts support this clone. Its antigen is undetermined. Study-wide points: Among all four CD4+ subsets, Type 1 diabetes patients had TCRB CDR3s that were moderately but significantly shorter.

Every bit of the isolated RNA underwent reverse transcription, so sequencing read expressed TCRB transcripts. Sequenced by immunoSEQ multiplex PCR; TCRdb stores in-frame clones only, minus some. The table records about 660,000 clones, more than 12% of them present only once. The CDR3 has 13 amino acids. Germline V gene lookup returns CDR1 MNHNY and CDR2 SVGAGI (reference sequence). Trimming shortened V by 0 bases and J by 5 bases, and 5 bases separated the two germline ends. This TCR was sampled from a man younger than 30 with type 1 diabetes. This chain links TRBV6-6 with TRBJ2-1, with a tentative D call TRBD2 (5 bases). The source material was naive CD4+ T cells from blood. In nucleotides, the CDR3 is TGTGCCAGCAGTTACTCGAGGGACAATGAGCAGTTCTTC. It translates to CASSYSRDNEQFF.